Sequencing of this T cell receptor beta chain was carried out in a study of regulatory T cells in long-lasting Graves disease. Study background: Prior antithyroid drug treatment in newly diagnosed Graves' patients lasted under 3 months.

This clonotype was seen at least ten times. What it binds is not known. Whole-study results and caveats: Patients whose Graves' disease persisted exhibited lower TCR diversity than those newly diagnosed. The study found TRBV28, TRBJ1-2 and TRBJ2-5 favored in persistent disease. Persistent patients had a count of shared public clonotypes (approximately 3,000) that exceeded that of new patients (roughly 1,000).

Sequencing libraries for TCR beta were prepared with iRepertoire HTBI primers and Arm-PCR of CDR3 regions. TCRdb recomputed calls from the multiplex PCR reads with MiXCR, one row per CDR3 protein. The sample consists of approximately 230,000 distinct CDR3 sequences, 15% to 20% of them appearing once. As to time point: newly diagnosed GD, antithyroid drugs for less than 3 months. Generation of the TCR library employed RNA extracted from PBMCs. The CDR3 consists of 15 residues. The V gene end was trimmed by 4 bases and the J gene end by 1 base; junction bases not matched to a gene: 10. Germline V gene lookup returns CDR1 DFQATT and CDR2 SNEGSKA (reference sequence).

The starting material was peripheral blood mononuclear cells (PBMCs), obtained at new diagnosis, from a patient treated with antithyroid drugs. This TCR was sampled from a female donor with Graves disease. The J gene is TRBJ2-7, the V gene TRBV20-1, with TRBD2 identical over 7 bases. CDR3 region: CSAKGPSGPSYEQYF. CDR3 DNA sequence: TGCAGTGCTAAAGGTCCTAGCGGACCTTCCTACGAGCAGTACTTC.